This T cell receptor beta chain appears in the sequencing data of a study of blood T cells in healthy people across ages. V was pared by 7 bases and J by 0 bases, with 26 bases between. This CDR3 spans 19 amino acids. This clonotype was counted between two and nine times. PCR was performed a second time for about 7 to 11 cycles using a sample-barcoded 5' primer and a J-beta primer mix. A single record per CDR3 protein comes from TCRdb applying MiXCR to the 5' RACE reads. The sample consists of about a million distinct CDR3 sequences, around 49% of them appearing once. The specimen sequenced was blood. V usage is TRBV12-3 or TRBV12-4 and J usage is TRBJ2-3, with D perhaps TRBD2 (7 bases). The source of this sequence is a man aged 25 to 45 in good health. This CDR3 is CASNTFRSAGAASTDTQYF. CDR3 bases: TGTGCCAGCAACACCTTCCGCTCGGCGGGGGCTGCTAGCACAGATACGCAGTATTTT.